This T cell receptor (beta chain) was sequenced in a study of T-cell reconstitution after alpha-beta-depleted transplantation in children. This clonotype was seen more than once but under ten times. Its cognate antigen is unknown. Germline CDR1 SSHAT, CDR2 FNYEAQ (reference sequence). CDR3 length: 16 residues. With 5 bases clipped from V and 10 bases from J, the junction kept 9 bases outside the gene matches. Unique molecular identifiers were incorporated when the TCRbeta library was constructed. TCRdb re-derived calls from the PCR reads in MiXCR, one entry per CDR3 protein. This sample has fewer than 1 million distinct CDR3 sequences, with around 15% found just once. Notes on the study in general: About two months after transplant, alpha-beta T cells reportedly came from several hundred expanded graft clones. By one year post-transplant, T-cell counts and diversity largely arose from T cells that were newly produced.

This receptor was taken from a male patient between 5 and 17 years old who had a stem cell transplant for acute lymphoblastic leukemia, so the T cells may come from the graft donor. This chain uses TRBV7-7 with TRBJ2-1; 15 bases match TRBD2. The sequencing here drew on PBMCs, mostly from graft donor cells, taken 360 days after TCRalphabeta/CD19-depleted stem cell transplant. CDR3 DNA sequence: TGTGCCAGCAGCACCGGACTAGCGGGAGGGCGTGGAGAGCAGTTCTTC. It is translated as CASSTGLAGGRGEQFF.